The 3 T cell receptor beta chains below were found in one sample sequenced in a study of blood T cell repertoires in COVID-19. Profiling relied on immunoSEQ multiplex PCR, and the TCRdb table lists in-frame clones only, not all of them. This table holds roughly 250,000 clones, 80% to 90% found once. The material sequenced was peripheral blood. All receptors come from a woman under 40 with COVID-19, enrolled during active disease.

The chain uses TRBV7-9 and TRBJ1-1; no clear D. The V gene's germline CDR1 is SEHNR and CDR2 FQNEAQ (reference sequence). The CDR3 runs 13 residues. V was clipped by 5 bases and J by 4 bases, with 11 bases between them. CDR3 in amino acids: CASSTTPSTEAFF. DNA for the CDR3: TGTGCCAGCAGCACCACGCCGAGCACTGAAGCTTTCTTT. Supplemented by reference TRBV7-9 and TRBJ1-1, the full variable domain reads DTGVSQNPRHKITKRGQNVTFRCDPISEHNRLYWYRQTLGQGPEFLTYFQNEAQLEKSRLLSDRFSAERPKGSFSTLEIQRTEQGDSAMYLCASSTTPSTEAFFGQGTRLTVV.

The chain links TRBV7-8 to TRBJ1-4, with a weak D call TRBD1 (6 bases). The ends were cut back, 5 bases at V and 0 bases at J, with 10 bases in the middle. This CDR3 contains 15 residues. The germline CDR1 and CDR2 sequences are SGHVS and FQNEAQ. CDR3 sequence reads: CASSPRQATNEKLFF. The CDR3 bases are TGTGCCAGCAGCCCCAGACAGGCAACTAATGAAAAACTGTTTTTT. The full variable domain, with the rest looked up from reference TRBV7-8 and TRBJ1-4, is GAGVSQSPRYKVAKRGQDVALRCDPISGHVSLFWYQQALGQGPEFLTYFQNEAQLDKSGLPSDRFFAERPEGSVSTLKIQRTQQEDSAVYLCASSPRQATNEKLFFGSGTQLSVL.

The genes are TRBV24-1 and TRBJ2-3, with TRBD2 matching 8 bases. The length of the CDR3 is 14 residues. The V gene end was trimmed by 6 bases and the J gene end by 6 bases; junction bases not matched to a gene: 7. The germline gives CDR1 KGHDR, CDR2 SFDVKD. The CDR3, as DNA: TGTGCCACCAGTAGGGCGGGGGGAGAGGATACGCAGTATTTT. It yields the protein CATSRAGGEDTQYF.